The 18 T cell receptor beta chains in this list originate from one sample, sequenced in a study of graft-versus-host responses after intestinal transplantation. The repertoire was sequenced with immunoSEQ multiplex PCR; TCRdb's copy has only in-frame clones and lacks some. There are over 10,000 clones in the sample; roughly 86% occur only once, and roughly a quarter lies in the top ten. The sequences come from PBMCs, collected after intestinal transplantation. The source is a human patient who received an intestinal transplant, so some T cells may come from the graft donor.

This chain connects TRBV5-1 to TRBJ1-1, with unresolved D. The V end was cut by 2 bases, the J end by 2 bases, with 10 bases between. This CDR3 is built from 14 residues. Looked up from germline, CDR1 is SGHRS and CDR2 is YFSETQ. This CDR3 reads CASSFLTQNTEAFF. The CDR3 DNA reads TGCGCCAGCAGCTTCCTCACTCAAAACACTGAAGCTTTCTTT.

CDR3 DNA sequence: TGCGCCAGCAGCTTGCAAGGGGCCTACTCTGGAAACACCATATATTTT. As protein: CASSLQGAYSGNTIYF. The chain couples TRBV5-1 to TRBJ1-3, with a possible D match to TRBD1 (5 bases). Per germline, CDR1 SGHRS and CDR2 YFSETQ. V was pared by 1 base and J by 0 bases, with 11 bases between. The CDR3 length is 16 residues.

The chain uses TRBV29-1 and TRBJ2-1; a weak D match, TRBD2 (5 bases). Per the germline V gene, CDR1 is SQVTM and CDR2 is ANQGSEA. The CDR3 loop spans 14 amino acids. Trimming cost V 0 bases and J 8 bases, with 14 bases left between them. CDR3 nucleotides: TGCAGCGTTGAAGATAACGTAGGAGCGGATGAGCAGTTCTTC. Amino acid sequence: CSVEDNVGADEQFF.

The chain is built from TRBV6-5 and TRBJ2-2; 8 positions agree with TRBD2. The CDR3 extends over 14 amino acids. Germline lookup yields CDR1 MNHEY and CDR2 SVGAGI. V lost 6 bases to trimming and J lost 7 bases; unmatched junction nucleotides: 7. CDR3 protein: CASSLTSDSGELFF. The CDR3 DNA reads TGTGCCAGCAGCCTGACTAGCGATAGCGGGGAGCTGTTTTTT.

The chain recombines TRBV6-5 with TRBJ2-1; the match to TRBD2 covers 10 bases. This CDR3 has 15 amino acids. J lost 8 bases, V lost 6 bases, and 10 bases had no gene match. The germline V gene encodes CDR1 MNHEY and CDR2 SVGAGI. CDR3 coding DNA: TGTGCCAGCAGGCCCGGGCTAGCGGGAGTTTATGAGCAGTTCTTC. It yields the protein CASRPGLAGVYEQFF.

The chain carries TRBV2 and TRBJ2-5; 7 bases are shared with TRBD2. This CDR3 is 15 amino acids long. V was clipped by 6 bases and J by 5 bases; unmatched bases: 12. Germline assignment: CDR1 SNHLY and CDR2 FYNNEI. The CDR3 protein is CASRNGAGPLETQYF. The CDR3, as DNA: TGTGCCAGCAGAAACGGAGCGGGACCCTTGGAGACCCAGTACTTC.

V and J are TRBV5-1 and TRBJ1-2; D remains ambiguous. V was clipped by 2 bases and J by 0 bases, with 8 bases between them. CDR1 SGHRS and CDR2 YFSETQ come from the germline V gene. The CDR3 spans 14 residues. The DNA of the CDR3 is TGCGCCAGCAGCTTTGGTGGGACTAACTATGGCTACACCTTC. Encoded protein: CASSFGGTNYGYTF. The full variable domain, rest sourced from reference TRBV5-1 and TRBJ1-2, is KAGVTQTPRYLIKTRGQQVTLSCSPISGHRSVSWYQQTPGQGLQFLFEYFSETQRNKGNFPGRFSGRQFSNSRSEMNVSTLELGDSALYLCASSFGGTNYGYTFGSGTRLTVV.

V gene TRBV27 combines with J gene TRBJ2-7; 9 bases map to TRBD1. CDR1 is MNHEY and CDR2 is SMNVEV in the germline V gene (reference sequence). After removal of 0 bases from V and 13 bases from J, the junction contained 7 bases not matched to a gene. The CDR3 is made up of 13 amino acids. CDR3 in amino acids: CASSLSGQGLTYF. Written as DNA, the CDR3 is TGTGCCAGCAGTTTATCGGGACAGGGCCTGACTTACTTC.

Only one count was recorded for this clone. The genes are TRBV30 and TRBJ1-3; D unresolved. In germline, CDR1 is GTSNPN, CDR2 SVGIG (reference sequence). Trimming cost V 3 bases and J 1 base, with 7 bases left between them. The CDR3 totals 13 residues. The CDR3 protein is CAWRLGSGNTIYF. CDR3 DNA sequence: TGTGCCTGGAGATTAGGGTCTGGAAACACCATATATTTT.

Remarks on this clone: One end of the junction does not line up with germline, which may come from a read error. The rearrangement joins TRBV27 to TRBJ1-3; unclear D gene. The CDR3 consists of 16 residues. Germline V lookup: CDR1 MNHEY, CDR2 SMNVEV (reference sequence). CDR3 sequence reads: CASSPYPSWSGNTIYF. In DNA form, the CDR3 reads TGTGCCAGCAGTCCCTACCCGTCGTGGTCTGGGAACACCATATATTTT.

J is TRBJ2-3 and V is TRBV2; D gene unclear. Trimming removed 1 base from V and 5 bases from J, with 7 bases in between. Per the germline V gene, CDR1 is SNHLY and CDR2 is FYNNEI. This CDR3 comprises 13 residues. This CDR3 is CASSEVLGDTQYF. The CDR3 nucleotides are TGTGCCAGCAGTGAAGTTTTGGGAGATACGCAGTATTTT.

By sample fraction, this clone is medium-sized. This chain uses TRBV29-1 with TRBJ2-4; D possibly corresponds to TRBD1 (6 bases). Per the germline V gene, CDR1 is SQVTM and CDR2 is ANQGSEA. V lost 7 bases to trimming and J lost 0 bases, with 16 bases between them. CDR3 length equals 15 residues. The CDR3, as DNA: TGCAGCGATTGGACAGCGTTAATAGCCAAAAACATTCAGTACTTC. Translation gives CSDWTALIAKNIQYF.

This clone was seen a single time. The chain uses TRBV10-1 and TRBJ2-3; TRBD1 is a possible D gene (6 bases). This CDR3 has 14 residues. Germline-derived CDR1 and CDR2 are WNHNN and SYGVQD (reference sequence). Trimming pared 3 bases from V and 3 bases from J, leaving 10 bases between. CDR3 sequence reads: CASSDPRGTDTQYF. The CDR3 DNA reads TGCGCCAGCAGTGACCCGAGGGGGACAGATACGCAGTATTTT.

Written as DNA, the CDR3 is TGTGCCAGCAGCCAACAAGACCTACTCTCTGGAAACACCATATATTTT. Its translation: CASSQQDLLSGNTIYF. This chain connects TRBV4-2 to TRBJ1-3; D unclear. The CDR3 spans 16 residues. Germline CDR1 and CDR2: LGHNA and YNFKEQ. V was pared by 2 bases and J by 0 bases, with 11 bases between.

This chain connects TRBV27 to TRBJ2-1, with 9 bases aligning to TRBD2. With V trimmed by 5 bases and J by 4 bases, 9 bases remained unmatched. This CDR3 region has 16 residues. Germline V lookup: CDR1 MNHEY, CDR2 SMNVEV (reference sequence). This chain's CDR3 is CASSQLTSGFYNEQFF. DNA of the CDR3: TGTGCCAGCAGTCAACTGACTAGCGGATTTTACAATGAGCAGTTCTTC.

This clone was detected a few times. Other DNA sequences in the sample encode the same CDR3. This chain connects TRBV18 to TRBJ2-5; a possible D gene is TRBD1 (5 bases). Per germline, CDR1 KGHSH and CDR2 LQKENI. Trimming removed 2 bases from V and 5 bases from J, with 9 bases in between. The CDR3 spans 13 residues. As DNA, the CDR3 is TGTGCCAGCTCACCATCAGGGTCTGAGACCCAGTACTTC. It encodes CASSPSGSETQYF.

V is TRBV28 and J is TRBJ2-7; a possible D gene is TRBD2 (6 bases). The V end lost 8 bases, the J end lost 4 bases, and 9 bases lay between the germline ends. The CDR3 is 11 residues long. In germline, CDR1 is MDHEN, CDR2 SYDVKM. DNA of the CDR3: TGTGCCAGCTCTCGGGGGTACGAGCAGTACTTC. Its translation: CASSRGYEQYF.

The chain couples TRBV30 to TRBJ2-3; no definite D call. Trimming removed 2 bases at V and 4 bases at J, with 10 bases between. Germline V gene data show CDR1 as GTSNPN and CDR2 as SVGIG (reference sequence). The CDR3 totals 13 residues. In DNA, the CDR3 is TGTGCCTGGAGTCTCGGTGTCCCAGATACGCAGTATTTT. Its translation is CAWSLGVPDTQYF.